This T cell receptor (beta chain) comes out of a study of blood T cell repertoires in COVID-19. For the study at large: From the United States, Italy and Spain came samples of acute and convalescent COVID-19. The analysed material was cDNA or gDNA that came from T cells, B-cell-depleted T cells, or PBMCs.

Per the original data handling: Researchers report that nucleated cell counts were estimated from reference gene primer amplification. Sequencing was performed with immunoSEQ multiplex PCR; in TCRdb, only in-frame clones are kept and a portion is missing. Clone size and V and J calls were adopted from that table, with D and trimming inferred from the DNA. The sample shows roughly 250,000 clones, approximately 90% of them seen only once. CDR1 SGHTA and CDR2 FQGNSA come from the germline V gene. V was pared by 6 bases and J by 4 bases, with 16 bases between. This CDR3 region has 15 residues. This TCR was recovered from a man aged 55 to 69 who had recovered from COVID-19. The specimen sequenced was peripheral blood. The chain has TRBV7-2 and TRBJ2-1, with D perhaps matching TRBD1 (7 bases). DNA of the CDR3: TGTGCCAGCAGTCTGCAGGGGGGATTATACAATGAGCAGTTCTTC. Translated: CASSLQGGLYNEQFF.